The 5 T cell receptor beta chains below were found in one sample sequenced in a study of blood T cell repertoires in COVID-19. Profiled with immunoSEQ multiplex PCR; TCRdb holds only in-frame clones, not every one. The sample lists 55,000 to 70,000 clones; 92% were seen once. What was sequenced was peripheral blood. The receptors derive from a human donor in a cohort sampled during active COVID-19.

The chain carries TRBV2 and TRBJ2-4; the match to TRBD2 covers 7 bases. This CDR3 is built from 18 residues. The V and J ends lost 3 bases and 0 bases, in that order; junction bases with no gene match: 11. Per the germline V gene, CDR1 is SNHLY and CDR2 is FYNNEI. The CDR3 spells CASSEQSGTIIAKNIQYF. The CDR3 DNA follows: TGTGCCAGCAGTGAGCAGTCCGGGACTATTATAGCCAAAAACATTCAGTACTTC.

The genes are TRBV5-3 and TRBJ2-3, with unresolved D. TRBV5-3 is an ORF; its function is uncertain. V shed 5 bases and J shed 6 bases, with 10 bases lying between them. There are 12 residues in the CDR3. The CDR3 DNA is TGTGCCAGAAGACCGGGTGGGGATACGCAGTATTTT. This encodes CARRPGGDTQYF.

This clone has just one count. The CDR3 loop reads CASSRGTNYGYTF. DNA of the CDR3: TGTGCCAGCAGCCGGGGGACCAACTATGGCTACACCTTC. This chain joins TRBV11-2 and TRBJ1-2; tentative D call: TRBD1 (5 bases). The V end was cut by 5 bases, the J end by 2 bases, with 9 bases between. This CDR3 is 13 amino acids long. CDR1 SGHAT and CDR2 FQNNGV come from the germline V gene.

This clone was seen once. The same CDR3 can be traced to other DNA sequences in this sample. V is TRBV7-9 and J is TRBJ2-7; the D is unclear. The CDR3 loop spans 13 amino acids. The V gene's germline CDR1 is SEHNR and CDR2 FQNEAQ (reference sequence). V lost 4 bases and J lost 3, with 10 bases in between. The CDR3 is CASSSKTNYEQYF. As DNA, the CDR3 is TGTGCCAGCAGCTCGAAGACAAACTACGAGCAGTACTTC. The full variable domain, completed using reference TRBV7-9 and TRBJ2-7, is DTGVSQNPRHKITKRGQNVTFRCDPISEHNRLYWYRQTLGQGPEFLTYFQNEAQLEKSRLLSDRFSAERPKGSFSTLEIQRTEQGDSAMYLCASSSKTNYEQYFGPGTRLTVT.

The V gene is TRBV10-3, the J gene TRBJ1-5, with 7 bases matching TRBD1. V was pared by 4 bases and J by 4 bases, with 10 bases of the junction left unmatched. Germline-derived CDR1 and CDR2 are ENHRY and SYGVKD. CDR3 length: 16 amino acids. Written as DNA, the CDR3 is TGTGCCATCAGTGCGGGACAGCCAGGAGGTAATCAGCCCCAGCATTTT. Protein: CAISAGQPGGNQPQHF.